What follows is one T cell receptor (beta chain) and its context. This record belongs to a study of blood T cell repertoires in COVID-19. Across the study: PBMCs, B-cell-depleted T cells, or T cells provided the cDNA or gDNA that made up the material.

Profiling relied on immunoSEQ multiplex PCR, and the TCRdb table lists in-frame clones only, not all of them. The table shows more than 80,000 clones, with 60% to 85% occurring only once. This receptor was identified in a man older than 75 with COVID-19, enrolled during active disease. Sequencing was performed on peripheral blood.

The CDR3 sequence is CASSQVRSSGGYNEQFF. CDR3 DNA: TGCGCCAGCAGCCAAGTTCGGTCTAGCGGGGGCTACAATGAGCAGTTCTTC. The genes are TRBV4-1 and TRBJ2-1, with 10 positions matching TRBD2. This CDR3 has 17 amino acids. Germline CDR1 is MGHRA and CDR2 is YSYEKL. Trimming at V came to 1 base and at J to 3 bases, leaving 6 bases not matched to a gene.